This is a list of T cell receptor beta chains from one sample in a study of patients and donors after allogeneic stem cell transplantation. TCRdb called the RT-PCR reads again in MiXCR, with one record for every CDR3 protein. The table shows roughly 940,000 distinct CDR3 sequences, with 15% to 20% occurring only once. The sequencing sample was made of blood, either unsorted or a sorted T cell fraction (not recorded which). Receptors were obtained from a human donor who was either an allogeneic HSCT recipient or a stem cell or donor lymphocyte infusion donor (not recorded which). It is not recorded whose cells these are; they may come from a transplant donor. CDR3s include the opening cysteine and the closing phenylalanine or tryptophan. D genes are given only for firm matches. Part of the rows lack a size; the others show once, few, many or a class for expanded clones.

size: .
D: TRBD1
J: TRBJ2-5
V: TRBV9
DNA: TGTGCCAGCAGCGGGACAGGTGACAAGAGACCCCAGTACTTC
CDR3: CASSGTGDKRPQYF

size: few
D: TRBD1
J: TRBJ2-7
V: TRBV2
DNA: TGTGCCAGCAGGGGGACAGGGGCCACCTACGAGCAGTACTTC
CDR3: CASRGTGATYEQYF

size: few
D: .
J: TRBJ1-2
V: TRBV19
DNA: TGTGCCAGTGCAAATTTCGGACAGCTCTTCTATGGCTACACCTTC
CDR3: CASANFGQLFYGYTF

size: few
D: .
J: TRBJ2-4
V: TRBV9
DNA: TGTGCCAGCAGCGCCCGACATGGGAACATTCAGTACTTC
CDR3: CASSARHGNIQYF

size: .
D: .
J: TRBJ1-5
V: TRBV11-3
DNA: TGTGCCAGCAGCGTAGGCGGAGGGGGGCAGGATCAGCCCCAGCATTTT
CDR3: CASSVGGGGQDQPQHF

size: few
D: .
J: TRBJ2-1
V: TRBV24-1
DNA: TGTGCCACCAGTGACCCGCAAGGGGCGGACAATGAGCAGTTCTTC
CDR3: CATSDPQGADNEQFF

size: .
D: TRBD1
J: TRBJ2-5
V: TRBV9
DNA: TGTGCCAGCAGCGCGGGACAGATAGAGACCCAGTACTTC
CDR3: CASSAGQIETQYF

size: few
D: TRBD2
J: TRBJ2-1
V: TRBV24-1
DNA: TGTGCCACCAGTGATTCCCTAGCGGGAGGGCCTCTTTCCTACAATGAGCAGTTCTTC
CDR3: CATSDSLAGGPLSYNEQFF

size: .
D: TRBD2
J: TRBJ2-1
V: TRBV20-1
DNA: TGCAGTGCTTACTTATTTATTAGCGGGAGTCACAATGAGCAGTTCTTC
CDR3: CSAYLFISGSHNEQFF

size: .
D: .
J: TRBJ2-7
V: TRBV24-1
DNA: TGTGCCACCAGTGATGCCGGCAGGGGGGGGTCCTACGAGCAGTACTTC
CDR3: CATSDAGRGGSYEQYF

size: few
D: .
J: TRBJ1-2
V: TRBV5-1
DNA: TGCGCCAGCAGCCTCCCGACTAAGGGTGTGGGCTTCTATGGCTACACCTTC
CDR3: CASSLPTKGVGFYGYTF

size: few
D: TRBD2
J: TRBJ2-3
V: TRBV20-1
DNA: TGCAGTGCTAGGGGGCTAAGGCTAGCGGATAGCACAGATACGCAGTATTTT
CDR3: CSARGLRLADSTDTQYF

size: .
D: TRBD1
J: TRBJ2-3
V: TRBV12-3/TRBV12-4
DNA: TGTGCCAGCAGTTTATACCTGGGACAGAGTCGGCCAGATACGCAGTATTTT
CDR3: CASSLYLGQSRPDTQYF

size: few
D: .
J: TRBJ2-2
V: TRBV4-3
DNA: TGCGCCAGCAGCCAAGAACGGCCCTCTAACACCGGGGAGCTGTTTTTT
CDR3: CASSQERPSNTGELFF

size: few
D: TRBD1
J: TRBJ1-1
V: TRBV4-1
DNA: TGCGCCAGCAGCCAAGGGGACAGGGGCACTGAAGCTTTCTTT
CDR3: CASSQGDRGTEAFF

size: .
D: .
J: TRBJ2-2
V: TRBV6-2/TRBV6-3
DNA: TGTGCCAGCAGTCGGACTGGGGGTTTCACCGGGGAGCTGTTTTTT
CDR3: CASSRTGGFTGELFF

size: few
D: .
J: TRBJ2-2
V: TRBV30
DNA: TGTGCCTGGAGAGATGGACAGACCGGGGAGCTGTTTTTT
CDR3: CAWRDGQTGELFF

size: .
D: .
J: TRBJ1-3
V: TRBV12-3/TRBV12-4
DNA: TGTGCCAGCAGTTTCAGGGTTTCCTCTGGAAACACCATATATTTT
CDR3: CASSFRVSSGNTIYF

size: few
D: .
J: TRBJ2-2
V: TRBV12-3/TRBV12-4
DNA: TGTGCCAGCAGCCAGGACAAGAACACCGGGGAGCTGTTTTTT
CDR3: CASSQDKNTGELFF